This is a list of T cell receptor beta chains from one sample in a study of cytomegalovirus exposure and HLA in healthy donors. The method was immunoSEQ multiplex PCR; TCRdb's version includes in-frame clones alone and lacks a portion of them. The sample lists about 150,000 clones; 8.5% to 10% were seen once. Sequenced input: PBMCs. The receptors derive from a man in his fifties in good health and CMV-seronegative. Both conserved end residues are part of each CDR3. A D gene is named only where the DNA matches it firmly. Size is stated for part of the rows, as once, few or many counts, or as a class when the clone is expanded.

d_call	clone_size	cdr3_length	v_call	j_call	cdr3_aa	cdr3_nt
TRBD1	few	19	TRBV27	TRBJ2-3	CASSLRARQGPFSTDTQYF	TGTGCCAGCAGTTTAAGGGCCCGACAGGGCCCCTTTTCGACAGATACGCAGTATTTT
TRBD1	few	13	TRBV7-2	TRBJ2-7	CASTDRGTYEQYF	TGTGCCAGCACCGACAGGGGGACCTACGAGCAGTACTTC
NA	NA	14	TRBV28	TRBJ2-7	CASRSGGRTYEQYF	TGTGCCAGCCGTTCGGGGGGCCGAACCTACGAGCAGTACTTC
NA	NA	14	TRBV18	TRBJ1-2	CASSLTGSNYGYTF	TGTGCCAGCTCATTGACAGGATCTAACTATGGCTACACCTTC
TRBD2	few	16	TRBV12-5	TRBJ2-1	CASGWESGGYYNEQFF	TGTGCTAGTGGTTGGGAAAGCGGGGGTTACTACAATGAGCAGTTCTTC
TRBD1	NA	15	TRBV18	TRBJ1-1	CASSRRDRENTEAFF	TGTGCCAGCTCACGCCGGGACAGAGAGAACACTGAAGCTTTCTTT
TRBD1	few	18	TRBV7-9	TRBJ2-6	CASSLSGTGLSGANVLTF	TGTGCCAGCAGCTTAAGTGGGACAGGGCTCTCTGGGGCCAACGTCCTGACTTTC
NA	few	12	TRBV29-1	TRBJ2-6	CSVDTGANVLTF	TGCAGCGTTGACACTGGGGCCAACGTCCTGACTTTC
NA	few	14	TRBV7-8	TRBJ1-1	CASSFATGVTEAFF	TGTGCCAGCAGCTTTGCGACAGGAGTTACTGAAGCTTTCTTT
NA	NA	16	TRBV9	TRBJ2-3	CASSVEGGRRTDTQYF	TGTGCCAGCAGCGTAGAAGGGGGACGACGCACAGATACGCAGTATTTT
TRBD2	few	15	TRBV6-1	TRBJ2-1	CASTTSGSVGTEQFF	TGTGCCAGCACAACTAGCGGGTCGGTAGGGACTGAGCAGTTCTTC
TRBD2	few	17	TRBV7-3	TRBJ2-3	CASSPYPLAGGADTQYF	TGTGCCAGCAGTCCGTATCCACTAGCGGGAGGCGCAGATACGCAGTATTTT
TRBD1	few	14	TRBV18	TRBJ1-1	CASSPTGGITEAFF	TGTGCCAGCTCACCGACAGGGGGTATCACTGAAGCTTTCTTT
NA	few	16	TRBV19	TRBJ1-5	CASSMETGYSNQPQHF	TGTGCCAGTAGCATGGAGACAGGCTATAGCAATCAGCCCCAGCATTTT
NA	NA	14	TRBV7-3	TRBJ1-1	CASSLGSGRSEAFF	TGTGCCAGCAGCTTAGGGAGTGGGAGGTCCGAAGCTTTCTTT
NA	NA	13	TRBV28	TRBJ1-2	CASRHSGDYGYTF	TGTGCCAGCAGGCACAGCGGGGACTATGGCTACACCTTC
NA	few	16	TRBV30	TRBJ1-2	CAWTSSKRFTNYGYTF	TGTGCCTGGACCTCATCGAAGAGGTTTACTAACTATGGCTACACCTTC
TRBD1	NA	13	TRBV6-4	TRBJ2-2	CASGGQGAGELFF	TGTGCCAGCGGGGGACAGGGGGCCGGGGAGCTGTTTTTT
TRBD1	NA	14	TRBV7-3	TRBJ2-3	CASSLGQGADTQYF	TGTGCCAGCAGTTTGGGACAGGGAGCAGATACGCAGTATTTT
TRBD1	few	14	TRBV7-2	TRBJ1-2	CASSPSTGAYGYTF	TGTGCCAGCAGCCCAAGCACAGGGGCCTATGGCTACACCTTC
NA	few	13	TRBV14	TRBJ2-7	CASSPGEHYEQYF	TGTGCCAGCAGCCCCGGAGAGCACTACGAGCAGTACTTC
TRBD1	few	14	TRBV30	TRBJ1-6	CAWSSDRANSPLHF	TGTGCCTGGAGTTCGGACAGGGCTAATTCACCCCTCCACTTT
NA	few	17	TRBV2	TRBJ2-1	CASSEYPPEQRYNEQFF	TGTGCCAGCAGTGAATATCCCCCGGAGCAGCGGTACAATGAGCAGTTCTTC
TRBD1	NA	16	TRBV10-1	TRBJ2-3	CASSYNRGAGTDTQYF	TGCGCCAGCAGTTACAACAGGGGTGCTGGGACAGATACGCAGTATTTT
NA	once	16	TRBV10-3	TRBJ1-1	CAISALIGTGNTEAFF	TGTGCCATCAGTGCCCTGATCGGTACGGGGAACACTGAAGCTTTCTTT
TRBD1	many	15	TRBV19	TRBJ2-7	CASRDQDRGTDEQYF	TGTGCCAGTAGAGACCAGGACAGGGGAACGGACGAGCAGTACTTC
NA	NA	15	TRBV28	TRBJ2-2	CASSLGLFSTGELFF	TGTGCCAGCAGTTTAGGACTTTTTTCGACCGGGGAGCTGTTTTTT
TRBD1	few	16	TRBV28	TRBJ1-5	CASGRGAGTGFQPQHF	TGTGCCAGCGGACGAGGCGCCGGGACAGGGTTTCAGCCCCAGCATTTT
NA	NA	13	TRBV19	TRBJ2-1	CASSMALAIEQFF	TGTGCCAGTAGTATGGCGCTAGCTATTGAGCAGTTCTTC
TRBD1	NA	15	TRBV2	TRBJ1-5	CASIAEGAKSQHQHF	TGTGCCAGCATCGCGGAGGGGGCGAAAAGTCAGCACCAGCATTTT
TRBD2	NA	15	TRBV7-3	TRBJ2-2	CASSFGLGLTGELFF	TGTGCCAGCAGCTTTGGACTAGGATTGACCGGGGAGCTGTTTTTT
NA	NA	13	TRBV28	TRBJ1-1	CASRRGPYTEAFF	TGTGCCAGCAGACGCGGGCCTTACACTGAAGCTTTCTTT